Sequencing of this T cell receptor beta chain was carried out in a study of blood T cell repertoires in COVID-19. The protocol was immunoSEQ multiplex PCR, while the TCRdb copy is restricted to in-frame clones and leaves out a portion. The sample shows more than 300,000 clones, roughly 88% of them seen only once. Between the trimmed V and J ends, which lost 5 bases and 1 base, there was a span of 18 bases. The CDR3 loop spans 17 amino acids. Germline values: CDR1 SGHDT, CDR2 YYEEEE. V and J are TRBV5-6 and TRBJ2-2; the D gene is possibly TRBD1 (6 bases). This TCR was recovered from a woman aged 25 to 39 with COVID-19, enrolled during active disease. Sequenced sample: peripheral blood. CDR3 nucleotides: TGTGCCAGCAGACGACTCGGAATGGACAGGAACACCGGGGAGCTGTTTTTT. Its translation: CASRRLGMDRNTGELFF. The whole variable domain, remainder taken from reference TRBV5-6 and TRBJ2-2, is DAGVTQSPTHLIKTRGQQVTLRCSPKSGHDTVSWYQQALGQGPQFIFQYYEEEERQRGNFPDRFSGHQFPNYSSELNVNALLLGDSALYLCASRRLGMDRNTGELFFGEGSRLTVL.